This T cell receptor beta chain was captured in a study of cytomegalovirus exposure and HLA in healthy donors. Study-wide background: It was reported in a later analysis that the 120 validation repertoires used the same platform as the roughly 700 first-cohort repertoires.

Separate from the approximately 700-subject first cohort was the approximately 120-subject validation cohort, to which the donors belonged. Assay: immunoSEQ multiplex PCR; the TCRdb copy retains only in-frame clones and omits some. Seen here are 90,000 to 100,000 clones, about 94% observed once, and the top ten hold about 1%. Trimming stripped 2 bases from V and 4 bases from J, with 12 bases between. CDR1 is LNHNV and CDR2 is YYDKDF in the germline V gene (reference sequence). This CDR3 region has 15 residues. This clone showed up just once. Sequenced: PBMCs. The clonotype originates from a woman aged 30 to 39 in good health and CMV-seropositive. The chain joins TRBV15 to TRBJ2-1; TRBD1 might be the D (5 bases). CDR3: CATSRKERGYNEQFF. The DNA of the CDR3 is TGTGCCACCAGCAGAAAAGAAAGGGGTTACAATGAGCAGTTCTTC. Together with reference TRBV15 and TRBJ2-1, the CDR3 gives the full variable domain: DAMVIQNPRYQVTQFGKPVTLSCSQTLNHNVMYWYQQKSSQAPKLLFHYYDKDFNNEADTPDNFQSRRPNTSFCFLDIRSPGLGDTAMYLCATSRKERGYNEQFFGPGTRLTVL.